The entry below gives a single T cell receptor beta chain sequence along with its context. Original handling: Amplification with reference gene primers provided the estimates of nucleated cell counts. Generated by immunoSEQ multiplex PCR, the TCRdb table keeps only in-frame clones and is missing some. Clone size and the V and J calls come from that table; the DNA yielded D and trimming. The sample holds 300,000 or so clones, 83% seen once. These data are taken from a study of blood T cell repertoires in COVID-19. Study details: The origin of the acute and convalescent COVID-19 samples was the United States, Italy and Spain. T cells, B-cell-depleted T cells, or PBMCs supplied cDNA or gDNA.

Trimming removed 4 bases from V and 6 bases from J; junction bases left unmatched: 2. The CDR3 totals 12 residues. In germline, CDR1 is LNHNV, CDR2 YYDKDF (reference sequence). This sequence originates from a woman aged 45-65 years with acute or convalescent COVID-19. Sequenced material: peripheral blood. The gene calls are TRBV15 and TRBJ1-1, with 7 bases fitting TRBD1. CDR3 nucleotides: TGTGCCACCAGCAAAGGACAGGCTGAAGCTTTCTTT. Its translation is CATSKGQAEAFF.